Listed below are T cell receptor beta chains from one sample, sequenced in a study of shared clonotypes between healthy human individuals. Clones were sequenced by immunoSEQ multiplex PCR, and TCRdb holds only the in-frame ones, with some missing. The sample lists approximately 2.1 million clones, roughly 93% occurring once. Sequencing was carried out using naive CD4+ T cells from PBMCs. Receptor source: a man younger than 35 in good health. Some clones in this sample may be carry-over from other donors' samples. Each CDR3 is given with its conserved first and last residue. D genes are given only for firm matches. Size values are once, few and many counts, or a class for expanded clones, and some rows have none.

J: TRBJ2-7; size: NA; V: TRBV19; D: TRBD2; CDR3: CASSTTGLAGFEQYF; DNA: TGTGCCAGTAGTACCACCGGACTAGCGGGATTCGAGCAGTACTTC
J: TRBJ2-3; size: NA; V: TRBV7-3; D: NA; CDR3: CASSRKGGADTQYF; DNA: TGTGCCAGCAGCCGAAAAGGAGGCGCAGATACGCAGTATTTT
J: TRBJ2-2; size: NA; V: TRBV28; D: NA; CDR3: CASSYSSLKHTGELFF; DNA: TGTGCCAGCAGTTATTCTTCTCTAAAGCACACCGGGGAGCTGTTTTTT
J: TRBJ1-4; size: NA; V: TRBV30; D: TRBD1; CDR3: CAGQGVNEKLFF; DNA: TGTGCCGGCCAGGGGGTAAATGAAAAACTGTTTTTT
J: TRBJ1-2; size: once; V: TRBV5-5; D: TRBD1; CDR3: CASSLGTGGYYGYTF; DNA: TGTGCCAGCAGCTTGGGGACAGGGGGCTACTATGGCTACACCTTC
J: TRBJ2-4; size: NA; V: TRBV27; D: TRBD1; CDR3: CASSASRSRDRQNIQYF; DNA: TGTGCCAGCAGTGCATCGAGGTCCCGGGACAGACAAAACATTCAGTACTTC
J: TRBJ1-3; size: NA; V: TRBV28; D: NA; CDR3: CASRGRYFSGNTIYF; DNA: TGTGCCAGCAGGGGACGGTATTTCTCTGGAAACACCATATATTTT
J: TRBJ2-6; size: NA; V: TRBV27; D: TRBD1; CDR3: CASSLAGTGRSGANVLTF; DNA: TGTGCCAGCAGTTTAGCCGGGACAGGGCGGTCTGGGGCCAACGTCCTGACTTTC
J: TRBJ2-1; size: NA; V: TRBV14; D: NA; CDR3: CASSLYSRLDNEQFF; DNA: TGTGCCAGCAGCCTATACTCAAGGCTGGACAATGAGCAGTTCTTC
J: TRBJ2-5; size: NA; V: TRBV4-1; D: NA; CDR3: CASSQSGLGRETQYF; DNA: TGCGCCAGCAGCCAATCGGGACTCGGGAGAGAGACCCAGTACTTC
J: TRBJ2-1; size: once; V: TRBV9; D: NA; CDR3: CASSVVLWTPTMEQFF; DNA: TGTGCCAGCAGCGTAGTATTATGGACACCCACGATGGAGCAGTTCTTC
J: TRBJ1-4; size: NA; V: TRBV5-1; D: NA; CDR3: CASRASPNEKLFF; DNA: TGCGCCAGCCGGGCCTCGCCTAATGAAAAACTGTTTTTT
J: TRBJ1-2; size: NA; V: TRBV28; D: NA; CDR3: CASSEVPGESGYTF; DNA: TGTGCCAGCAGCGAAGTCCCCGGTGAGTCTGGCTACACCTTC
J: TRBJ2-1; size: NA; V: TRBV28; D: NA; CDR3: CASSFTGTSTREQFF; DNA: TGTGCCAGCAGTTTCACCGGGACATCCACTAGGGAGCAGTTCTTC
J: TRBJ1-2; size: NA; V: TRBV19; D: NA; CDR3: CASSKTVTYGYTF; DNA: TGTGCCAGTAGTAAGACGGTGACCTATGGCTACACCTTC
J: TRBJ1-5; size: few; V: TRBV7-2; D: NA; CDR3: CASSPWDGNQPQHF; DNA: TGTGCCAGCAGCCCATGGGACGGAAATCAGCCCCAGCATTTT
J: TRBJ2-1; size: NA; V: TRBV25-1; D: NA; CDR3: CASSSPSMGDNEQFF; DNA: TGTGCCAGCAGTTCCCCGTCTATGGGTGATAATGAGCAGTTCTTC